Ten or more counts support the clone carrying this TCR beta chain. What it recognizes is unknown. These data come from a study of post-analysis software for immune sequencing data. Study as a whole: Relapsing-remitting, secondary progressive and progressive-relapsing courses of multiple sclerosis were included.

Study-wide results and limits: Multiple sclerosis patients had significantly lower normalized Chao1 diversity than controls. Samples made in the same batch grouped tightly together by F measure. Several TRBV segments were more frequent in patients than controls; TRBV5-6, TRBV5-1 and TRBV20-1 belonged to this group.

Unique molecular identifiers featured in each of the TCR beta cDNA libraries. From the PCR reads, TCRdb called clonotypes with MiXCR, one entry per CDR3 protein. This sample has roughly 800,000 distinct CDR3 sequences, with less than 35% found just once. From germline, CDR1 is SQVTM and CDR2 ANQGSEA. This CDR3 spans 14 amino acids. V dropped 7 bases and J dropped 7; count of bases not matched to a gene: 15. The sample comprised blood. This TCR was recovered from a girl between 5 and 17 years old with multiple sclerosis. The chain has TRBV29-1 and TRBJ2-7; 8 bases are a match to TRBD1. CDR3 sequence reads: CSAGGTGRRAEQYF. CDR3 coding DNA: TGCAGCGCTGGGGGGACAGGTCGTCGGGCGGAGCAGTACTTC.